This passage covers 22 T cell receptor beta chains from one sample sequenced in a study of glioma-infiltrating T cells after dendritic cell vaccination. Sequencing used immunoSEQ multiplex PCR; TCRdb keeps in-frame clones, though not all of them. Of 20,000 or so clones listed, about four fifths are singletons. This specimen consisted of blood, obtained before dendritic cell vaccination. These receptors were obtained from a human donor with glioblastoma.

The chain recombines TRBV6-1 with TRBJ1-1; D may be TRBD1 (6 bases). Germline values: CDR1 MNHNS, CDR2 SASEGT. The CDR3 extends over 18 amino acids. V lost 2 bases, J lost 0 bases, and 19 bases lay in between. CDR3 DNA sequence: TGTGCCAGCAGTGAAAGGGGGTGGGCCAGCACAATGAACACTGAAGCTTTCTTT. Protein: CASSERGWASTMNTEAFF.

The CDR3 protein is CSVVGGGGYTF. CDR3 DNA: TGCAGCGTTGTAGGAGGGGGCGGCTACACCTTC. The rearrangement uses TRBV29-1 and TRBJ1-2; 7 bases fit TRBD1. The CDR3 is 11 residues long. CDR1 and CDR2 from the germline V gene are SQVTM and ANQGSEA. J was trimmed by 8 bases and V by 4 bases; bases with no gene match: 4.

This chain connects TRBV5-4 to TRBJ2-3, with D hard to call. V was clipped by 1 base and J by 5 bases, with 11 bases between them. Germline V gene data show CDR1 as SGHNT and CDR2 as YYREEE (reference sequence). The CDR3 sequence is 14 residues long. In DNA form, the CDR3 reads TGTGCCAGCAGCTTGAAAGGAGCAGAAGATACGCAGTATTTT. Amino acids: CASSLKGAEDTQYF.

The rearrangement joins TRBV19 to TRBJ1-1, with TRBD1 as a possible D gene (6 bases). The CDR3 has 14 amino acids. The V gene lost 4 bases and the J gene lost 3 bases, with 12 bases spanning the gap. Germline lookup yields CDR1 LNHDA and CDR2 SQIVND (reference sequence). The CDR3 DNA reads TGTGCCAGTAGTACCCACAGGGTCGACACTGAAGCTTTCTTT. This codes for CASSTHRVDTEAFF.

V is TRBV4-2 and J is TRBJ2-5; TRBD2 aligns across 12 bases. The CDR3 totals 19 residues. CDR1 and CDR2 (germline): LGHNA, YNFKEQ. V was clipped by 1 base and J by 3 bases; unmatched bases: 12. The CDR3 DNA sequence: TGTGCCAGCAGCCAAGGCGTCGGGCTAGCGGGAGGGCCGGAAGAGACCCAGTACTTC. Translating gives CASSQGVGLAGGPEETQYF.

The chain has TRBV11-2 and TRBJ2-5; 9 bases line up with TRBD1. V lost 1 base, J lost 1 base, and 1 base stayed unmatched. The CDR3 contains 15 residues. Germline CDR1 and CDR2: SGHAT and FQNNGV. This chain's CDR3 is CASSLGDRAQETQYF. The CDR3 DNA reads TGTGCCAGCAGCTTAGGGGACAGGGCCCAAGAGACCCAGTACTTC.

V gene TRBV23-1 combines with J gene TRBJ2-7; TRBD1 is a possible D gene (8 bases). TRBV23-1 is identified as an open reading frame with a role that is uncertain. The CDR3 contains 13 residues. With 5 bases removed from V and 3 bases from J, the gap between germline ends came to 11 bases. The DNA of the CDR3 is TGCGCCAGCAGTACAGGGGGGGACTACGAGCAGTACTTC. Translation: CASSTGGDYEQYF.

For this clone: The junction and the germline gene differ at one end; a read error may be behind it. The rearrangement joins TRBV9 to TRBJ2-1, with D possibly being TRBD2 (6 bases). This CDR3 is built from 14 residues. The V gene's germline CDR1 is SGDLS and CDR2 YYNGEE. Here the CDR3 reads CASSVEGGYSEQFF. The CDR3 DNA reads TGTGCCAGCAGCGTAGAAGGAGGGTACAGTGAGCAGTTCTTC.

The rearrangement links TRBV6-5 to TRBJ2-5; tentatively, D is TRBD1 (6 bases). This CDR3 comprises 15 residues. Germline lookup yields CDR1 MNHEY and CDR2 SVGAGI. V was pared by 5 bases and J by 2 bases, with 15 bases between. CDR3 protein: CASSNAAGQQETQYF. The CDR3 DNA is TGTGCCAGCAGTAACGCAGCAGGACAGCAAGAGACCCAGTACTTC.

This clone was counted once. This chain connects TRBV4-3 to TRBJ2-1; 10 bases are a match to TRBD2. V shed 1 base, J shed 4 bases, and the junction held 1 base outside the gene matches. In germline, CDR1 is LGHNA, CDR2 YSLEER. The CDR3 is made up of 15 amino acids. CDR3 DNA sequence: TGCGCCAGCAGCCAAGTAGCGGGGGGATACAATGAGCAGTTCTTC. The encoded protein is CASSQVAGGYNEQFF.

This clone was recorded a few times. The chain is built from TRBV19 and TRBJ1-1; the match to TRBD1 covers 7 bases. The ends lost 11 bases at V and 11 bases at J; junction bases unmatched: 14. CDR3 size: 12 residues. CDR1 is LNHDA and CDR2 is SQIVND in the germline V gene (reference sequence). The CDR3 loop is CASKDRRLSAFF. The CDR3 DNA reads as TGTGCCTCGAAGGACAGGCGACTTTCCGCTTTCTTT.

The chain combines TRBV5-4 with TRBJ1-1, with 8 bases aligning to TRBD1. Germline V gene sequence: CDR1 SGHNT, CDR2 YYREEE (reference sequence). The J segment lost 11 bases and the V segment lost 4 bases, leaving 7 bases of the junction unmatched. This CDR3 comprises 12 residues. CDR3 loop: CASSPGTGGAFF. CDR3 DNA: TGTGCCAGCAGCCCTGGGACAGGAGGGGCTTTCTTT.

CDR3 region: CASSQQGAYYNEQFF. The CDR3 nucleotides are TGTGCCAGCAGCCAACAGGGGGCCTACTACAATGAGCAGTTCTTC. J is TRBJ2-1 and V is TRBV2; 9 nucleotides match TRBD1. In germline, CDR1 is SNHLY, CDR2 FYNNEI. CDR3 size: 15 residues. V was clipped by 6 bases and J by 3 bases; unmatched bases: 6.

J is TRBJ2-7 and V is TRBV7-9, with TRBD2 matching over 10 bases. The germline CDR1 and CDR2 sequences are SEHNR and FQNEAQ (reference sequence). V lost 1 base and J lost 7; bases outside the gene matches: 13. CDR3 length: 17 residues. The CDR3 spells CASSLGTSGGPAREQYF. In nucleotides, the CDR3 is TGTGCCAGCAGCTTAGGGACTAGCGGAGGCCCTGCCCGTGAGCAGTACTTC.

The rearrangement joins TRBV5-1 to TRBJ2-7; no definite D call. With 0 bases removed from V and 2 bases from J, the gap between germline ends came to 9 bases. The CDR3 contains 14 residues. CDR1 is SGHRS, CDR2 YFSETQ, per germline. The CDR3 DNA follows: TGCGCCAGCAGCTTGGGTTACAGAACCTACGAGCAGTACTTC. As protein: CASSLGYRTYEQYF. The variable domain in full, completed from reference TRBV5-1 and TRBJ2-7, reads KAGVTQTPRYLIKTRGQQVTLSCSPISGHRSVSWYQQTPGQGLQFLFEYFSETQRNKGNFPGRFSGRQFSNSRSEMNVSTLELGDSALYLCASSLGYRTYEQYFGPGTRLTVT.

This chain uses TRBV7-9 with TRBJ2-3; 12 bases map to TRBD2. The J segment lost 2 bases and the V segment lost 5 bases, leaving 5 bases of the junction unmatched. Germline values: CDR1 SEHNR, CDR2 FQNEAQ (reference sequence). The CDR3 has 16 amino acids. In DNA form, the CDR3 reads TGTGCCAGCAGCACCGGACTAGCGGGACTCACAGATACGCAGTATTTT. Translated: CASSTGLAGLTDTQYF.

This clone appeared a single time. The rearrangement uses TRBV6-4 and TRBJ2-3; TRBD2 matches 7 bases. The CDR3 totals 14 residues. J was trimmed by 1 base and V by 2 bases; bases with no gene match: 0. Germline V gene lookup returns CDR1 MRHNA and CDR2 SNTAGT. DNA for the CDR3: TGTGCCAGCAGTGACACTAGCGGCACAGATACGCAGTATTTT. Translation gives CASSDTSGTDTQYF.

The chain combines TRBV7-8 with TRBJ2-1; 11 nucleotides line up with TRBD2. The V gene's germline CDR1 is SGHVS and CDR2 FQNEAQ. The CDR3 sequence is 17 residues long. V trimming: 1 base; J trimming: 5 bases; junction bases outside the gene matches: 7. The CDR3 sequence: CASSLGLLAGVNNEQFF. As DNA, the CDR3 is TGTGCCAGCAGCTTAGGATTACTAGCGGGAGTAAACAATGAGCAGTTCTTC.

The chain links TRBV19 to TRBJ1-5; D is undetermined. Germline V gives CDR1 LNHDA, CDR2 SQIVND (reference sequence). This CDR3 has 14 residues. Trimming removed 2 bases from V and 9 bases from J, with 14 bases in between. The CDR3 reads CASSIRGSTWPQHF. CDR3 nucleotides: TGTGCCAGTAGTATAAGAGGATCGACTTGGCCCCAGCATTTT.

The genes are TRBV13 and TRBJ1-4, with 7 bases fitting TRBD1. J lost 2 bases, V lost 6 bases, and 6 bases had no gene match. This CDR3 comprises 15 residues. The germline CDR1 and CDR2 sequences are PRHDT and FYEKMQ (reference sequence). The DNA of the CDR3 is TGTGCCAGCAGTCAAGGGACAGCTACTAATGAAAAACTGTTTTTT. As protein: CASSQGTATNEKLFF.

The sample holds one count of this clone. This chain connects TRBV15 to TRBJ2-7; 7 nucleotides line up with TRBD2. The CDR3 has 17 amino acids. V gave up 3 bases and J gave up 2 bases; unmatched junction bases: 13. CDR1 is LNHNV and CDR2 is YYDKDF in the germline V gene (reference sequence). CDR3 DNA: TGTGCCACCAGCAGTGTTCCCATGGGGGGGACTCCCTACGAGCAGTACTTC. This gives the protein CATSSVPMGGTPYEQYF.

The J gene is TRBJ1-1, the V gene TRBV5-1; no clear D gene. The CDR3 spans 11 residues. V gave up 5 bases and J gave up 1 base, with 3 bases separating them. Germline loops: CDR1 SGHRS, CDR2 YFSETQ. This chain's CDR3 is CASRANTEAFF. The CDR3, as DNA: TGCGCCAGCAGGGCGAACACTGAAGCTTTCTTT.